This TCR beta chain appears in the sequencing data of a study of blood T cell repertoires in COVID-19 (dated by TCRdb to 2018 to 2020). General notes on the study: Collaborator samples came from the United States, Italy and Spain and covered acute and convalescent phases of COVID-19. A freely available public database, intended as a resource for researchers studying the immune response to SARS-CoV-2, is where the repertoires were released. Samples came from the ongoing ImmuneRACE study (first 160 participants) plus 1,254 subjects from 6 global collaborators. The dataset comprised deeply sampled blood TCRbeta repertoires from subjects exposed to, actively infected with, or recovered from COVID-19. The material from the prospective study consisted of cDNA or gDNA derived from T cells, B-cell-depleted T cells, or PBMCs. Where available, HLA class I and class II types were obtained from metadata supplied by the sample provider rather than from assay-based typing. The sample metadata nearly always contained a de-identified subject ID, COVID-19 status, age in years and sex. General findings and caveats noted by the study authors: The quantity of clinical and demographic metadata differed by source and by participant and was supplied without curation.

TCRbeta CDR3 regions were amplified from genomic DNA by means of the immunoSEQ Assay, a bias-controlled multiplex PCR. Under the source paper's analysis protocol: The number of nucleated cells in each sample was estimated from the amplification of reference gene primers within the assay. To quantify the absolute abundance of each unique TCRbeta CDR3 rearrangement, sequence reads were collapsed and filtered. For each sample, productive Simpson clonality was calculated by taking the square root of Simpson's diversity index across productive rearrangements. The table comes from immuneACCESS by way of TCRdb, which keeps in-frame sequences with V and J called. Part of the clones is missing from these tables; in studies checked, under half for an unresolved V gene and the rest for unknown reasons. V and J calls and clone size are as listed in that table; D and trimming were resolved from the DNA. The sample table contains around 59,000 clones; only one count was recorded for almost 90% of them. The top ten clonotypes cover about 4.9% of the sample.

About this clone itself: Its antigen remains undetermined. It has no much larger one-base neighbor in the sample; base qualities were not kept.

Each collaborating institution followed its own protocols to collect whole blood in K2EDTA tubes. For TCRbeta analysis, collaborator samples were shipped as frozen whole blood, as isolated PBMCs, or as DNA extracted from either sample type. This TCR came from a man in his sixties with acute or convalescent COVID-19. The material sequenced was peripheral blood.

The DNA is TGCGCCAGCAGCCCTGGCGGGGCCAACGTCCTGACTTTC. Its product reads: CASSPGGANVLTF. The rearranged segments are TRBV5-1 and TRBJ2-6; the D gene lacks a confident call. The germline V gene provides CDR1 SGHRS and CDR2 YFSETQ. Trimming costs V 4 bases and J 4 bases, and their ends lie 6 bases apart. The CDR3 contains 13 residues, cysteine and phenylalanine counted. The kept DNA is CDR3 alone, 39 bases in frame from the first base.